The 25 T cell receptor beta chains in this list originate from one sample, sequenced in a study of spatial heterogeneity in lung cancer (dated by TCRdb to the late 2010s). Sample time point, as interpreted from the label and publication: blood at routine non-recurrence follow-up after resection. Libraries were constructed by 5' RACE. Sequencing relied on a NextSeq 500. Through fastp at Q25 and MiXCR, TCRdb rebuilt clones from the public reads, retaining in-frame beta chains. Rows are combined by CDR3 protein, so each entry shows the most common genes and DNA. Within this sample are around 2,400 distinct CDR3 sequences, with around half of them counted one time only. Together, the top ten hold roughly 9.7% of the sample. This specimen was PBMCs, taken at follow-up. These receptors originate from a female donor with early-stage non-small cell lung cancer.

Comment on this clonotype: Being off target in a library aimed at alpha chains, this beta chain has a size of little meaning. The V gene is TRBV2, the J gene TRBJ1-2; 7 positions agree with TRBD1. Germline loops: CDR1 SNHLY, CDR2 FYNNEI. The CDR3 loop spans 14 amino acids. V lost 11 bases and J lost 3; bases outside the gene matches: 12. This chain's CDR3 is CAVINRGKDYGYTF. As DNA, the CDR3 is TGTGCCGTCATCAACAGGGGTAAAGACTATGGCTACACCTTC.

This clonotype was seen more than once but under ten times. Because the library targeted alpha chains, this beta chain is an off-target read whose size means little. The chain is built from TRBV9 and TRBJ2-7; unclear D gene. Germline CDR1 SGDLS, CDR2 YYNGEE. V lost 0 bases, J lost 4 bases, and 14 bases lay in between. This CDR3 is built from 15 residues. The chain's CDR3 is CASSVVAAPVYEQYF. CDR3 in DNA: TGTGCCAGCAGCGTAGTTGCGGCTCCGGTTTACGAGCAGTACTTC.

On this clonotype: This beta chain slipped into a library made for alpha chains as a stray read, so its size is not meaningful. The rearrangement links TRBV9 to TRBJ2-7; perhaps TRBD1 as D (6 bases). V gave up 4 bases and J gave up 0 bases, with 11 bases separating them. The CDR3 is made up of 14 amino acids. CDR1 is SGDLS and CDR2 is YYNGEE in the germline V gene. This CDR3 reads CASSPEDSSYEQYF. CDR3 nucleotides: TGTGCCAGCAGCCCTGAGGACAGCTCCTACGAGCAGTACTTC.

A word on this clonotype: This beta chain lies outside the target of a library built for alpha chains; its clone size means little. V is TRBV20-1 and J is TRBJ1-5; D gene uncertain. CDR3 length: 14 residues. The germline gives CDR1 DFQATT, CDR2 SNEGSKA (reference sequence). V was trimmed by 7 bases and J by 4 bases, leaving 17 bases between them. For the CDR3, the DNA is TGCAGTGGAGTACCGGGAAACTTGAATCAGCCCCAGCATTTT. It codes for CSGVPGNLNQPQHF.

About this clonotype: This beta chain came through as a stray read in a library set up for alpha chains, and its size says little. V is TRBV3-1 and J is TRBJ2-7; D not certain. The V end lost 1 base, the J end lost 6 bases, and 4 bases lay between the germline ends. The CDR3 covers 11 residues. The germline CDR1 and CDR2 sequences are LGHDT and YNNKEL (reference sequence). Here the CDR3 DNA reads TGTGCCAGCAGCCAAGTGTTCGAGCAGTACTTC. Protein sequence: CASSQVFEQYF.

Points on this clonotype: This beta chain came through as a stray read in a library set up for alpha chains, and its size says little. The rearrangement uses TRBV7-9 and TRBJ2-1; TRBD2 matches 7 bases. CDR3 size: 15 residues. The junction had 9 bases not matched to a gene; V was cut back by 5 bases and J by 5 bases. Germline V CDR1 and CDR2: SEHNR, FQNEAQ (reference sequence). CDR3 residues: CASSPAGVIHNEQFF. The CDR3 nucleotides are TGTGCCAGCAGCCCTGCGGGGGTCATCCACAATGAGCAGTTCTTC.

Worth noting for this clonotype: A library prepared for alpha chains yielded this beta chain as an off-target read; its size is of little meaning. The V gene is TRBV2, the J gene TRBJ2-1, with a possible D match to TRBD1 (5 bases). This CDR3 is 11 amino acids long. Trimming stripped 10 bases from V and 8 bases from J, with 12 bases between. The germline V gene has CDR1 SNHLY and CDR2 FYNNEI. CDR3 in DNA: TGTGCCACAACAGGATCCTATGAGCAGTTCTTC. Its protein product is CATTGSYEQFF.

As regards this clonotype: The size of this beta chain means little, since it is a stray read in a library made for alpha chains. V usage is TRBV2 and J usage is TRBJ2-2; D unresolved. In germline, CDR1 is SNHLY, CDR2 FYNNEI. The CDR3 has 13 amino acids. The germline V and J ends were trimmed by 0 bases and 6 bases, with 5 bases remaining between them. The CDR3 sequence: CASSEAPAGELFF. For the CDR3, the DNA is TGTGCCAGCAGTGAAGCGCCTGCCGGGGAGCTGTTTTTT.

With regard to this clonotype: This beta chain lies outside the target of a library built for alpha chains; its clone size means little. The chain carries TRBV7-3 and TRBJ2-1, with 16 bases that match TRBD2. The CDR3 totals 16 residues. CDR1 SGHTA and CDR2 FQGTGA come from the germline V gene. Trimming removed 4 bases from V and 9 bases from J; junction bases left unmatched: 6. DNA of the CDR3: TGTGCCAGCAGCTCGGGACTAGCGGGAGGGTTAAGTGAGCAGTTCTTC. It yields the protein CASSSGLAGGLSEQFF.

Notes on this clonotype: As an off-target read in a library built for alpha chains, this beta chain has a frequency of little significance. V and J are TRBV5-1 and TRBJ2-6; D call uncertain. V lost 5 bases to trimming and J lost 0 bases, with 12 bases between them. Germline assignment: CDR1 SGHRS and CDR2 YFSETQ. The CDR3 has 16 amino acids. CDR3 sequence reads: CASSAGRPSGANVLTF. CDR3 sequence (DNA): TGCGCCAGCAGTGCAGGCCGGCCCTCTGGGGCCAACGTCCTGACTTTC.

This clonotype was counted once. This beta chain lies outside the target of a library built for alpha chains; its clone size means little. The CDR3 DNA reads as TGTGCCAGCAGTTCCCCGACGGCCATCGGGTTTTTT. Amino acid sequence: CASSSPTAIGFF. The chain joins TRBV28 to TRBJ1-4; D not resolved. CDR1 and CDR2 (germline): MDHEN, SYDVKM. Trimming took off 4 bases at V and 16 bases at J, with 16 bases between the two ends. The CDR3 length is 12 residues.

With respect to this clonotype: For a library built for alpha chains, this beta chain is a stray read; little rests on its size. V and J are TRBV5-6 and TRBJ2-1; possibly TRBD2 for D (6 bases). The V and J ends lost 6 bases and 7 bases respectively, with 20 bases between them. The germline gives CDR1 SGHDT, CDR2 YYEEEE. CDR3 length: 15 amino acids. The DNA for the CDR3 is TGTGCCAGCACCGGCGGGACTTCCTTCGTGAATGAGCAGTTCTTC. Protein product: CASTGGTSFVNEQFF.

Note on this clonotype: Little can be read into the size of this beta chain, an off-target read in a library designed for alpha chains. The rearrangement links TRBV5-4 to TRBJ1-1; weak D call: TRBD1 (6 bases). Germline V gene sequence: CDR1 SGHNT, CDR2 YYREEE (reference sequence). The CDR3 has 14 residues. V was clipped by 4 bases and J by 0 bases, with 10 bases between them. CDR3 bases: TGTGCCAGCAGCCAGCAGGGGATGAACACTGAAGCTTTCTTT. Protein: CASSQQGMNTEAFF.

Turning to this clonotype: This beta chain is a stray sequence in a library constructed for alpha chains; its clone size is not meaningful. This sequence joins TRBV20-1 and TRBJ2-6; no clear D gene. V lost 6 bases, J lost 1 base, and 7 bases lay in between. This CDR3 is built from 13 residues. From germline, CDR1 is DFQATT and CDR2 SNEGSKA (reference sequence). The CDR3 DNA sequence: TGCAGTGCATGGGGTTCTGGGGCCAACGTCCTGACTTTC. It encodes CSAWGSGANVLTF.

Points on this clonotype: Being off target in a library aimed at alpha chains, this beta chain has a size of little meaning. The chain joins TRBV5-5 to TRBJ1-6; 7 positions agree with TRBD1. Germline loops: CDR1 SGHKS, CDR2 YYEKEE (reference sequence). V shed 1 base and J 5 bases; nucleotides not matched to a gene: 3. The CDR3 extends over 15 amino acids. The CDR3 region has the DNA TGTGCCAGCAGCTTGAGAGGGACAGATAATTCACCCCTCCACTTT. Amino acids: CASSLRGTDNSPLHF.

This clonotype came up a few times. This beta chain slipped into a library made for alpha chains as a stray read, so its size is not meaningful. The V gene is TRBV7-2, the J gene TRBJ2-1; TRBD2 agrees at 7 bases. The germline V gene encodes CDR1 SGHTA and CDR2 FQGNSA. J gave up 6 bases and V 1 base, and 6 bases lay outside the gene matches. This CDR3 comprises 15 residues. CDR3 sequence reads: CASSLGVLAINEQFF. DNA for the CDR3: TGTGCCAGCAGCTTAGGAGTACTAGCGATCAATGAGCAGTTCTTC. Complete variable domain (other parts from reference TRBV7-2 and TRBJ2-1): GAGVSQSPSNKVTEKGKDVELRCDPISGHTALYWYRQSLGQGLEFLIYFQGNSAPDKSGLPSDRFSAERTGGSVSTLTIQRTQQEDSAVYLCASSLGVLAINEQFFGPGTRLTVL.

With respect to this clonotype: For a library built for alpha chains, this beta chain is a stray read; little rests on its size. The CDR3 nucleotides are TGTGCCAGCAGTTTCACACGGGGGGTGGGTGATGAGCAGTTCTTC. Its translation is CASSFTRGVGDEQFF. The chain employs TRBV7-2 and TRBJ2-1; 7 bases are a match to TRBD2. The CDR3 is 15 residues long. Per the germline V gene, CDR1 is SGHTA and CDR2 is FQGNSA. V dropped 6 bases and J dropped 8; count of bases not matched to a gene: 13.

Only a few counts were recorded for this clonotype. For a library built for alpha chains, this beta chain is a stray read; little rests on its size. This chain links TRBV6-6 with TRBJ2-7, with D uncertain. V lost 6 bases and J lost 5, with 17 bases in between. CDR1 and CDR2 from the germline V gene are MNHNY and SVGAGI (reference sequence). The CDR3 is 14 residues long. The CDR3 DNA sequence: TGTGCCAGCAGCTCCAACCGCCATCGAAACGAGCAGTACGTC. Encoded protein: CASSSNRHRNEQYV.

A note on this clonotype: Being off target in a library aimed at alpha chains, this beta chain has a size of little meaning. The chain joins TRBV20-1 to TRBJ2-1; TRBD2 aligns across 8 bases. Germline V gives CDR1 DFQATT, CDR2 SNEGSKA (reference sequence). The CDR3 is 16 amino acids. J gave up 3 bases and V 5 bases, and 12 bases lay outside the gene matches. Here the CDR3 reads CSAPRRLLADYNEQFF. CDR3 nucleotides: TGCAGTGCTCCTAGGAGGTTACTAGCGGACTACAATGAGCAGTTCTTC.

Concerning this clonotype: This beta chain is off target for a library built for alpha chains, so its abundance means little. The chain joins TRBV14 to TRBJ2-1; the D gene could be TRBD1 or TRBD2 (5 bases each). Germline lookup yields CDR1 SGHDN and CDR2 FVKESK. Between the trimmed V and J ends, which lost 1 base and 5 bases, there was a span of 12 bases. This CDR3 has 15 residues. The CDR3 loop reads CASSQVWGWDNEQFF. In DNA, the CDR3 is TGTGCCAGCAGCCAAGTATGGGGGTGGGACAATGAGCAGTTCTTC.

With respect to this clonotype: The library was prepared for alpha chains; this beta chain is a stray read, so its frequency means little. Written as DNA, the CDR3 is TGTGCCAGCAGCTTAGGAACAGGGGGAATCCAAGAGACCCAGTACTTC. Its translation: CASSLGTGGIQETQYF. The chain employs TRBV7-4 and TRBJ2-5; TRBD1 matches at 8 bases. Germline CDR1 reads SGHVT; CDR2 reads SQSDAQ. This CDR3 comprises 16 residues. The V and J ends lost 1 base and 1 base, in that order; junction bases with no gene match: 5.

This clonotype is large by share. This beta chain appears as a stray read in a library generated for alpha chains; its size is not informative. V gene TRBV5-1 combines with J gene TRBJ2-5, with TRBD1 as a possible D gene (5 bases). CDR1 SGHRS and CDR2 YFSETQ come from the germline V gene. There are 13 residues in the CDR3. Trimming took 3 bases from V and 1 from J, leaving 7 bases between them. Written as DNA, the CDR3 is TGCGCCAGCAGCTGGACATCCCAAGAGACCCAGTACTTC. Translation: CASSWTSQETQYF.

This clonotype has only a few counts. Being off target in a library aimed at alpha chains, this beta chain has a size of little meaning. The chain couples TRBV7-3 to TRBJ2-3; 10 positions match TRBD2. The CDR3 consists of 17 residues. J gave up 6 bases and V 5 bases, and 14 bases lay outside the gene matches. Germline values: CDR1 SGHTA, CDR2 FQGTGA. The CDR3 loop is CASSDPLLAGGSDTQYF. In DNA, the CDR3 is TGTGCCAGCAGCGATCCGCTTTTAGCGGGGGGCTCTGATACGCAGTATTTT. The full variable domain, with the rest looked up from reference TRBV7-3 and TRBJ2-3, is GAGVSQTPSNKVTEKGKYVELRCDPISGHTALYWYRQSLGQGPEFLIYFQGTGAADDSGLPNDRFFAVRPEGSVSTLKIQRTERGDSAVYLCASSDPLLAGGSDTQYFGPGTRLTVL.

A remark on this clonotype: As an off-target read in a library built for alpha chains, this beta chain has a frequency of little significance. The rearrangement links TRBV7-9 to TRBJ2-1, with a weak D call TRBD2 (6 bases). The V and J ends lost 5 bases and 10 bases respectively, with 24 bases between them. Germline-derived CDR1 and CDR2 are SEHNR and FQNEAQ (reference sequence). The CDR3 is 16 residues long. CDR3 protein: CASSKGRRDFEGEQFF. CDR3 bases: TGTGCCAGCAGCAAAGGCCGTCGGGACTTCGAAGGCGAGCAGTTCTTC. Full variable domain (missing parts from reference TRBV7-9 and TRBJ2-1): DTGVSQNPRHKITKRGQNVTFRCDPISEHNRLYWYRQTLGQGPEFLTYFQNEAQLEKSRLLSDRFSAERPKGSFSTLEIQRTEQGDSAMYLCASSKGRRDFEGEQFFGPGTRLTVL.

As to this clonotype: This beta chain is a stray read from a library made for alpha chains; its abundance is not meaningful. The CDR3 region is CASSSRLAGPSDTQYF. Written as DNA, the CDR3 is TGTGCCAGCAGCTCCCGACTAGCGGGACCATCAGATACGCAGTATTTT. V and J are TRBV7-9 and TRBJ2-3; 11 bases match TRBD2. CDR1 is SEHNR and CDR2 is FQNEAQ in the germline V gene (reference sequence). The CDR3 covers 16 residues. Trimming at V came to 4 bases and at J to 4 bases, leaving 7 bases not matched to a gene. Together with reference TRBV7-9 and TRBJ2-3, the CDR3 gives the full variable domain: DTGVSQNPRHKITKRGQNVTFRCDPISEHNRLYWYRQTLGQGPEFLTYFQNEAQLEKSRLLSDRFSAERPKGSFSTLEIQRTEQGDSAMYLCASSSRLAGPSDTQYFGPGTRLTVL.